The sequence of this TCR beta chain was determined in a study of vaccination and CD4 T cells after COVID-19. At the level of the study: Post-COVID specimens were obtained a median about 100 days after diagnosis (range 35 to 161). Study outcomes and limitations: Convalescent patients had a median 86.3% of post-vaccine SARS-CoV-2-reactive clones that were detected only after vaccination, not before it. Analysis of convalescent patients found that 304 of 307 vaccine-specific clones were spike mono-reactive.

The treatment is: roughly nine-day PBMC culture with coronavirus spike peptide pools or control peptides (ViraFEST assay). CDR3 size: 14 residues. Trimming removed 3 bases from V and 2 bases from J, with 8 bases in between. Cultured CD4+ T-cell DNA underwent Oncomine TCR Beta short-read sequencing. Genomic DNA extraction was carried out from cultured CD4+ T cells. TCRdb used MiXCR to reprocess the PCR reads, holding one entry per CDR3 protein. Of about 16,000 distinct CDR3 sequences in the sample, approximately 35% are singletons; the top ten hold about 23%. This clonotype was counted a few times. What it binds is not known.

The sequence came from a human donor who received a COVID-19 vaccine. The chain couples TRBV12-3 or TRBV12-4 to TRBJ1-5, with D unresolved. Sample: CD4+ T cells from blood, cultured in vitro, taken before SARS-CoV-2 vaccination. CDR3 protein: CASSFGRGNQPQHF. DNA of the CDR3: TGTGCCAGCAGTTTTGGGAGGGGCAATCAGCCCCAGCATTTT.